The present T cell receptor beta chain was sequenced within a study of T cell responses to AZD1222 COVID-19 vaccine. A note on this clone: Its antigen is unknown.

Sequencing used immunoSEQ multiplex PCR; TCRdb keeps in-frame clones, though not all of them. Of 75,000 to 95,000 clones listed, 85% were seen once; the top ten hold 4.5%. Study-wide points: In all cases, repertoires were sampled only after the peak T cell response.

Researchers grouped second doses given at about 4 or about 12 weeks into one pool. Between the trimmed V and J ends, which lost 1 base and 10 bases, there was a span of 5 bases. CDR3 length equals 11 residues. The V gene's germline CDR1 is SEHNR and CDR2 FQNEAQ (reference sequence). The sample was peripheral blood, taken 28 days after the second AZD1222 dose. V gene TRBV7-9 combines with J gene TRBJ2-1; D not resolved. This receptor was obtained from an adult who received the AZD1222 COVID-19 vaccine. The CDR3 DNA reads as TGTGCCAGCAGCTTAGGAGAGGAGCAGTTCTTC. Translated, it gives CASSLGEEQFF.